Sequencing of this T cell receptor beta chain was carried out in a study of Tregs in tolerant kidney transplant recipients. The assay was immunoSEQ multiplex PCR, and TCRdb's table has in-frame clones only and misses some. The repertoire holds tens of thousands of clones, with more than 70% as singletons. The CDR3 runs to 13 residues. V was pared by 6 bases and J by 9 bases, with 15 bases between. The V gene's germline CDR1 is MNHEY and CDR2 SVGAGI. The clonotype originates from a human donor in good health. The sample taken for sequencing was CD4+ T cells from blood. The chain couples TRBV6-5 to TRBJ2-1; the D gene is possibly TRBD2 (5 bases). CDR3 residues: CASSLFRGSEQFF. The CDR3 nucleotides read TGTGCCAGCAGCCTCTTCCGAGGGAGTGAGCAGTTCTTC.